The 31 T cell receptor beta chains below come from one sample, sequenced in a study of cytomegalovirus exposure and HLA in healthy donors. Researchers ran the PCR with 60 Vbeta and 13 Jbeta primers. Clones were read by immunoSEQ multiplex PCR, and TCRdb kept only the in-frame ones, dropping some. The sample contains roughly 190,000 clones, around 87% of which appear only once. Input material: PBMCs. The receptors shown here come from a boy under 10 years old in good health and CMV-seronegative.

The J gene is TRBJ2-7, the V gene TRBV11-2, with 7 bases fitting TRBD2. The germline CDR1 and CDR2 sequences are SGHAT and FQNNGV. The V segment lost 0 bases and the J segment 5 bases; nucleotides outside the gene matches: 7. This CDR3 contains 15 residues. The CDR3 here is CASSLERGSVHEQYF. In DNA, the CDR3 is TGTGCCAGCAGCTTAGAGCGGGGGAGTGTTCACGAGCAGTACTTC.

V gene TRBV14 combines with J gene TRBJ2-1; 8 nucleotides line up with TRBD2. Unmatched junction bases numbered 7, after V lost 1 base and J lost 8 bases. CDR1 is SGHDN, CDR2 FVKESK, per germline. CDR3 length: 15 residues. The CDR3 sequence: CASSQAGGPEDEQFF. DNA for the CDR3: TGTGCCAGCAGCCAAGCGGGGGGGCCGGAAGATGAGCAGTTCTTC.

The gene calls are TRBV13 and TRBJ2-1, with 11 bases matching TRBD2. The CDR3 runs to 19 residues. Per germline, CDR1 PRHDT and CDR2 FYEKMQ (reference sequence). Trimming removed 5 bases from V and 0 bases from J; junction bases left unmatched: 12. CDR3 DNA: TGTGCCAGCAGCGGAACCGGGACTAGCGGACTGAGCTCCTACAATGAGCAGTTCTTC. Translated: CASSGTGTSGLSSYNEQFF.

The chain couples TRBV5-1 to TRBJ1-2; D is ambiguous. The CDR3 is 15 amino acids. Trimming stripped 0 bases from V and 4 bases from J, with 13 bases between. From germline, CDR1 is SGHRS and CDR2 YFSETQ. CDR3 region: CASSLGAGITYGYTF. The CDR3 DNA reads TGCGCCAGCAGCTTGGGAGCGGGGATTACCTATGGCTACACCTTC.

The CDR3 spells CASSSDPDRNSYEQYF. The CDR3 DNA follows: TGTGCCAGCAGCTCGGACCCGGACAGGAACTCCTACGAGCAGTACTTC. J is TRBJ2-7 and V is TRBV13, with TRBD1 matching 7 bases. Unmatched junction bases numbered 9, after V lost 4 bases and J lost 0 bases. The germline CDR1 and CDR2 sequences are PRHDT and FYEKMQ (reference sequence). The CDR3 runs to 16 residues.

The rearrangement uses TRBV7-6 and TRBJ2-2; the match to TRBD1 covers 10 bases. The germline V gene has CDR1 SGHVS and CDR2 FNYEAQ. This CDR3 contains 19 residues. The ends lost 5 bases at V and 5 bases at J; junction bases unmatched: 17. The CDR3 sequence is CASSQQRSDRGLWTGELFF. CDR3 sequence (DNA): TGTGCCAGCAGCCAACAACGCTCCGACAGGGGGCTGTGGACCGGGGAGCTGTTTTTT. The full variable domain, its missing parts supplied by reference TRBV7-6 and TRBJ2-2, is GAGVSQSPRYKVTKRGQDVALRCDPISGHVSLYWYRQALGQGPEFLTYFNYEAQQDKSGLPNDRFSAERPEGSISTLTIQRTEQRDSAMYRCASSQQRSDRGLWTGELFFGEGSRLTVL.

This chain connects TRBV30 to TRBJ2-1; 13 positions match TRBD2. J gave up 0 bases and V 0 bases, and 5 bases lay outside the gene matches. CDR1 is GTSNPN, CDR2 SVGIG, per germline (reference sequence). The CDR3 is made up of 18 amino acids. The CDR3 DNA sequence: TGTGCCTGGAGTGTATCTCGGACTAGCGGGAGCTCCTACAATGAGCAGTTCTTC. This gives the protein CAWSVSRTSGSSYNEQFF.

The chain is built from TRBV9 and TRBJ2-5; 12 bases map to TRBD2. Germline values: CDR1 SGDLS, CDR2 YYNGEE. The CDR3 totals 16 residues. With V trimmed by 3 bases and J by 1 base, 4 bases remained unmatched. CDR3 nucleotide sequence: TGTGCCAGCAGCGGTGGACTAGCGGGGACCCAAGAGACCCAGTACTTC. Translation: CASSGGLAGTQETQYF.

To note about this clone: The junction departs from the called germline gene at one end, perhaps through a read error. The J gene is TRBJ1-2, the V gene TRBV7-9; tentatively, D is TRBD1 (6 bases). Germline V lookup: CDR1 SEHNR, CDR2 FQNEAQ (reference sequence). The CDR3 extends over 15 amino acids. DNA of the CDR3: TGTGCCAGCAGCTTATTTACAGGACAGCACTACGGCTACACCTTC. It encodes CASSLFTGQHYGYTF.

This sequence joins TRBV7-7 and TRBJ2-3; the match to TRBD2 covers 11 bases. The germline CDR1 and CDR2 sequences are SSHAT and FNYEAQ (reference sequence). CDR3 length equals 16 residues. V trimming: 3 bases; J trimming: 4 bases; junction bases outside the gene matches: 6. The CDR3 bases are TGTGCCAGCAGCTTGCTAGCGGGGGGCGTATCAGATACGCAGTATTTT. This codes for CASSLLAGGVSDTQYF.

The chain joins TRBV7-9 to TRBJ2-7; a weak D match, TRBD1 (8 bases). Germline CDR1 SEHNR, CDR2 FQNEAQ (reference sequence). The CDR3 length is 15 residues. V lost 4 bases and J 6 bases, leaving 19 bases between the germline ends. The chain's CDR3 is CASSSDRDRTSEQYF. CDR3 nucleotides: TGTGCCAGCAGCTCAGACCGGGACAGGACTAGCGAGCAGTACTTC.

The chain recombines TRBV5-1 with TRBJ2-3; TRBD1 agrees at 7 bases. Germline trimming cut 3 bases from V and 3 bases from J; bases unmatched to any gene: 4. CDR1 SGHRS and CDR2 YFSETQ come from the germline V gene. The CDR3 covers 14 residues. As DNA, the CDR3 is TGCGCCAGCAGCTGGGGGACAGCAACAGATACGCAGTATTTT. Translation gives CASSWGTATDTQYF. Filled out from reference TRBV5-1 and TRBJ2-3, the complete variable domain reads KAGVTQTPRYLIKTRGQQVTLSCSPISGHRSVSWYQQTPGQGLQFLFEYFSETQRNKGNFPGRFSGRQFSNSRSEMNVSTLELGDSALYLCASSWGTATDTQYFGPGTRLTVL.

The V and J genes are TRBV11-2 and TRBJ1-2, with D maybe TRBD1 (6 bases). V lost 6 bases and J lost 8, with 13 bases in between. This CDR3 has 12 amino acids. CDR1 SGHAT and CDR2 FQNNGV come from the germline V gene. The CDR3 loop is CASRSLRGGYTF. CDR3 nucleotide sequence: TGTGCCAGCAGGTCTCTCAGGGGCGGCTACACCTTC.

V gene TRBV5-1 combines with J gene TRBJ1-2; 7 bases align to TRBD1. CDR1 and CDR2 (germline): SGHRS, YFSETQ. The CDR3 consists of 15 residues. J lost 7 bases, V lost 7 bases, and 16 bases had no gene match. CDR3 bases: TGCGCCAGCTCACCCCAGGCCGGTTACAGGGGTGGCTACACCTTC. Translation: CASSPQAGYRGGYTF.

The V gene is TRBV5-1, the J gene TRBJ1-5; D is ambiguous. CDR3 length equals 14 residues. Trimming stripped 0 bases from V and 1 base from J, with 5 bases between. Germline CDR1 is SGHRS and CDR2 is YFSETQ. CDR3 residues: CASSLGGSNQPQHF. CDR3 DNA: TGCGCCAGCAGCTTGGGCGGGAGCAATCAGCCCCAGCATTTT.

The chain links TRBV18 to TRBJ2-1; 11 nucleotides align to TRBD2. CDR1 is KGHSH and CDR2 is LQKENI in the germline V gene. The CDR3 runs 16 residues. The V segment lost 5 bases and the J segment 4 bases; nucleotides outside the gene matches: 7. For the CDR3, the DNA is TGTGCCAGCTCAACCTCTCTAGCGGGGGGTTACAATGAGCAGTTCTTC. This codes for CASSTSLAGGYNEQFF.

The chain links TRBV19 to TRBJ2-1; D gene ambiguous. V was clipped by 3 bases and J by 4 bases, with 7 bases between them. Germline V lookup: CDR1 LNHDA, CDR2 SQIVND (reference sequence). The CDR3 consists of 13 residues. The CDR3 loop reads CASSMAEYNEQFF. CDR3 nucleotides: TGTGCCAGTAGTATGGCGGAGTACAATGAGCAGTTCTTC.

This clone came up a few times. The chain uses TRBV13 and TRBJ1-4; D is uncertain. Germline V CDR1 and CDR2: PRHDT, FYEKMQ (reference sequence). CDR3 length equals 13 residues. The V and J ends lost 10 bases and 5 bases respectively, with 14 bases between them. Here the CDR3 reads CATSPRPNEKLFF. CDR3 DNA sequence: TGTGCCACCTCCCCTAGACCGAATGAAAAACTGTTTTTT.

Notes on this clone: A junction end diverges from the germline sequence, so it may reflect a read error. The rearrangement links TRBV29-1 to TRBJ1-1; perhaps TRBD1 as D (6 bases). This CDR3 region has 14 residues. Germline V CDR1 and CDR2: SQVTM, ANQGSEA. The CDR3 DNA sequence: TGCAGCGTCGAAGGAACAGGGACGGCCACTGAAGCTTTCTTT. It codes for CSVEGTGTATEAFF.

The V call is TRBV5-1, the J call TRBJ2-7, with D perhaps TRBD1 (6 bases). Germline CDR1 SGHRS, CDR2 YFSETQ. Trimming removed 0 bases from V and 3 bases from J, with 10 bases in between. This CDR3 has 14 amino acids. The CDR3 here is CASSLGTDSYEQYF. DNA of the CDR3: TGCGCCAGCAGCTTGGGGACAGATAGCTACGAGCAGTACTTC.

The chain is built from TRBV29-1 and TRBJ1-4; D is undetermined. The CDR3 has 12 amino acids. Germline V gene lookup returns CDR1 SQVTM and CDR2 ANQGSEA. V was cut by 5 bases and J by 3 bases, with 7 bases left in between. As DNA, the CDR3 is TGCAGCGTTCTGGAGGCTAATGAAAAACTGTTTTTT. This gives the protein CSVLEANEKLFF.

As concerns this clone: A read error may account for a junction end that differs from germline. V gene TRBV7-9 combines with J gene TRBJ2-6, with D perhaps matching TRBD2 (6 bases). The CDR3 totals 18 residues. The V gene's germline CDR1 is SEHNR and CDR2 FQNEAQ (reference sequence). Here the CDR3 reads CSSSISGSLIRGANVLTF. The CDR3 nucleotides are TGTTCCAGCAGCATTAGCGGTTCTCTAATCCGGGGGGCCAACGTCCTGACTTTC.

The CDR3: CASSLGPEEQYF. As DNA, the CDR3 is TGTGCCAGCAGCTTGGGTCCAGAGGAGCAGTACTTC. This chain connects TRBV5-4 to TRBJ2-5, with D hard to call. Trimming left V 0 bases short and J 11 bases short, with 11 bases between. The CDR3 runs to 12 residues. Germline V gene sequence: CDR1 SGHNT, CDR2 YYREEE (reference sequence).

The CDR3 DNA follows: TGTGCCAGCAGTGAAGGAGGCCAAAACTATGGCTACACCTTC. Translated: CASSEGGQNYGYTF. The chain carries TRBV6-1 and TRBJ1-2, with D uncertain. The CDR3 runs 14 residues. V lost 1 base and J 2 bases, leaving 8 bases between the germline ends. From germline, CDR1 is MNHNS and CDR2 SASEGT.

The rearrangement joins TRBV5-1 to TRBJ1-2; D might be TRBD1 (5 bases). Per the germline V gene, CDR1 is SGHRS and CDR2 is YFSETQ. This CDR3 has 13 residues. V lost 5 bases, J lost 8 bases, and 16 bases lay in between. The DNA for the CDR3 is TGCGCCAGCAGTGGGGCAGGCTTCTCCGGCTACACCTTC. It encodes CASSGAGFSGYTF.

V and J are TRBV6-6 and TRBJ1-1; D is uncertain. The V gene's germline CDR1 is MNHNY and CDR2 SVGAGI (reference sequence). This CDR3 has 14 residues. Between the trimmed V and J ends, which lost 2 bases and 0 bases, there was a span of 7 bases. DNA of the CDR3: TGTGCCAGCAGTTACCTACAGATGAACACTGAAGCTTTCTTT. Residues: CASSYLQMNTEAFF.

This chain uses TRBV2 with TRBJ2-2, with 8 positions matching TRBD2. The V segment lost 4 bases and the J segment 6 bases; nucleotides outside the gene matches: 4. The CDR3 is 14 amino acids. Per the germline V gene, CDR1 is SNHLY and CDR2 is FYNNEI. CDR3 sequence: CASSALAVAGELFF. The CDR3 region has the DNA TGTGCCAGCAGTGCACTAGCGGTAGCCGGGGAGCTGTTTTTT. Full variable domain (remainder filled in from reference TRBV2 and TRBJ2-2): EPEVTQTPSHQVTQMGQEVILRCVPISNHLYFYWYRQILGQKVEFLVSFYNNEISEKSEIFDDQFSVERPDGSNFTLKIRSTKLEDSAMYFCASSALAVAGELFFGEGSRLTVL.

The chain recombines TRBV2 with TRBJ1-2; tentative D call: TRBD1 (5 bases). The CDR3 is made up of 15 amino acids. Germline V gene sequence: CDR1 SNHLY, CDR2 FYNNEI. The ends were cut back, 7 bases at V and 7 bases at J, with 22 bases in the middle. CDR3 in amino acids: CASTGGTPSTSGYTF. CDR3 nucleotides: TGTGCCAGCACCGGAGGGACTCCTAGCACTTCTGGCTACACCTTC.

The chain links TRBV19 to TRBJ2-1, with D possibly TRBD1 on 6 matching bases. The germline CDR1 and CDR2 sequences are LNHDA and SQIVND (reference sequence). The CDR3 runs 15 residues. Trimming cost V 4 bases and J 0 bases, with 10 bases left between them. The chain's CDR3 is CASSRGGSSYNEQFF. CDR3 bases: TGTGCCAGTAGTAGAGGGGGATCCTCCTACAATGAGCAGTTCTTC.

This chain uses TRBV7-8 with TRBJ2-6; perhaps TRBD2 as D (6 bases). Between the trimmed V and J ends, which lost 3 bases and 0 bases, there was a span of 9 bases. The CDR3 extends over 16 amino acids. Germline V lookup: CDR1 SGHVS, CDR2 FQNEAQ. Here the CDR3 DNA reads TGTGCCAGCAGCTTGCGGGACGGCTCTGGGGCCAACGTCCTGACTTTC. Residues: CASSLRDGSGANVLTF.

The V and J genes are TRBV19 and TRBJ1-5, with D hard to call. The ends were cut back, 6 bases at V and 0 bases at J, with 12 bases in the middle. The CDR3 has 15 amino acids. Germline V CDR1 and CDR2: LNHDA, SQIVND (reference sequence). CDR3 sequence: CASREGWNSNQPQHF. The CDR3 nucleotides are TGTGCCAGTAGAGAGGGATGGAATAGCAATCAGCCCCAGCATTTT.